This TCR beta chain was captured by sequencing in a study of graft-versus-host responses after intestinal transplantation. For the study at large: The recipients all started with anti-thymocyte globulin induction and then took tacrolimus and steroids for around three years. Study-wide findings and caveats: Recipient bone marrow held GvH clones, some seen earlier in ileum or blood. Association was observed between peak circulating GvH clone levels and early post-transplant HvG declines. In patients with graft-donor T cell macrochimerism, allograft graft-versus-host to host-versus-graft clonal ratios were high.

Per germline, CDR1 LGHNT and CDR2 FRNRAP. Between the trimmed V and J ends, which lost 6 bases and 4 bases, there was a span of 18 bases. The CDR3 sequence is 16 residues long. A word on this clone: The antigen remains undetermined.

Using immunoSEQ multiplex PCR, the repertoire was profiled, and TCRdb retains in-frame clones only, with some absent. The data show 90,000 to 150,000 clones, approximately 95% seen once. The source material was unstimulated CD4+ T cells sorted from spleen or lymph node cells, sampled before intestinal transplant. The TCR sequence derives from a human donor who received an intestinal transplant. The rearrangement links TRBV12-5 to TRBJ2-2; either TRBD1 or TRBD2 may fit D (5 bases each). The CDR3 spells CASGPPGRLSTGELFF. CDR3 bases: TGTGCTAGTGGACCTCCGGGACGCCTTTCCACCGGGGAGCTGTTTTTT.